This T cell receptor (beta chain) was recovered during a study of CD8+CD57+ T cells in acquired aplastic anemia. Study-level background: Sorted CD4+ and CD8+ cells gave a mean 3.2 ug DNA, range about 0.2 to 27.4 ug. Healthy donors yielded 9.5 million to 11 million CD4+ cell reads on average.

Study conclusions and caveats: Patients did not significantly differ from controls in CD8+ Simpson's diversity. Researchers report that twenty-nine CD8+ CDR3 sequences appeared in both patients and controls.

From germline, CDR1 is DFQATT and CDR2 SNEGSKA (reference sequence). Trimming cost V 5 bases and J 5 bases; bases outside gene matches: 6. CDR3 length: 15 residues. The sample holds many counts of this clonotype. Its antigen is still unknown. The study profiled TCR beta VDJ and CDR3 using genomic DNA as template. TCRdb re-called the reads with MiXCR, one entry per CDR3 protein. The sample lists hundreds of thousands of distinct CDR3 sequences; just under 70% were seen once. This chain connects TRBV20-1 to TRBJ2-5; 15 bases match TRBD2. The receptor's source is a human donor in good health, serving as a control. The source material was sorted CD4+, CD8+, or CD8+CD57+ T cells (not recorded which) from PBMCs. This CDR3 reads CSAGRGTSGGETQYF. CDR3 DNA: TGCAGTGCTGGCCGCGGGACTAGCGGGGGGGAGACCCAGTACTTC.